This T cell receptor (beta chain) was documented in a study of Ad26.COV2.S vaccination and SARS-CoV-2 variants. Repertoires were generated with immunoSEQ multiplex PCR, while TCRdb's copy carries only in-frame clones and drops some. The sample includes about 370,000 clones, more than 85% of them seen just once. Looked up from germline, CDR1 is SGHDT and CDR2 is YYEEEE. This CDR3 comprises 17 residues. V was pared by 0 bases and J by 4 bases, with 10 bases of the junction left unmatched. Treatment denoted: 19 received Ad26.COV2.S at low or high dose, single or two shots; 5 received placebo; per-sample allocation not given. On day 63 after the first injection, vaccine and placebo recipients gave samples. Aged 18-55 years, donor was enrolled in Boston in 2020.

The clonotype was recovered from a person aged 18-60 years who received the Ad26.COV2.S COVID-19 vaccine or a placebo. The V and J genes are TRBV5-6 and TRBJ1-3; 7 nucleotides align to TRBD1. The sequences come from peripheral blood, collected in a trial of Ad26.COV2.S vaccine versus placebo. The CDR3 loop is CASSLGAHRGSGNTIYF. CDR3 nucleotide sequence: TGTGCCAGCAGCTTGGGGGCACACAGGGGATCCGGAAACACCATATATTTT.